The 11 T cell receptor beta chains below all came from one sample that was sequenced in a study of graft-versus-host responses after intestinal transplantation. Measured with immunoSEQ multiplex PCR; TCRdb has only the in-frame clones, and not every one. The table lists roughly 75,000 clones, 90% to 95% of them singletons. Their specific antigens are unknown. The sample here was unstimulated CD4+ T cells sorted from spleen or lymph node cells, taken before intestinal transplant. These receptors came from a human donor who received an intestinal transplant.

The chain uses TRBV27 and TRBJ1-6; 11 bases are a match to TRBD1. Looked up from germline, CDR1 is MNHEY and CDR2 is SMNVEV (reference sequence). This CDR3 has 20 amino acids. The V gene end was trimmed by 5 bases and the J gene end by 0 bases; junction bases not matched to a gene: 12. In DNA form, the CDR3 reads TGTGCCAGCAGTCCCTATCGTGGGACAGGGGGGAGCTCCTATAATTCACCCCTCCACTTT. Amino acids: CASSPYRGTGGSSYNSPLHF.

The V and J genes are TRBV6-5 and TRBJ1-5; TRBD1 matches at 9 bases. The J segment lost 2 bases and the V segment lost 6 bases, leaving 2 bases of the junction unmatched. The CDR3 has 14 residues. The V gene's germline CDR1 is MNHEY and CDR2 SVGAGI. CDR3 residues: CASSTGGGNQPQHF. In DNA form, the CDR3 reads TGTGCCAGCAGCACAGGGGGCGGCAATCAGCCCCAGCATTTT.

The V and J genes are TRBV19 and TRBJ2-1; D perhaps matches TRBD2 (6 bases). This CDR3 has 16 amino acids. V was clipped by 1 base and J by 6 bases, with 16 bases between them. Germline V CDR1 and CDR2: LNHDA, SQIVND (reference sequence). CDR3 sequence: CASSIGFRDSPNEQFF. DNA of the CDR3: TGTGCCAGTAGTATAGGCTTCCGGGACTCCCCCAATGAGCAGTTCTTC.

The rearrangement links TRBV29-1 to TRBJ2-5; 7 bases line up with TRBD1. Germline CDR1 SQVTM, CDR2 ANQGSEA. V shed 6 bases, J shed 3 bases, and the junction held 1 base outside the gene matches. The CDR3 is 11 amino acids. Written as DNA, the CDR3 is TGCAGCGTCGACAGGGAAGAGACCCAGTACTTC. This sequence encodes CSVDREETQYF.

J is TRBJ1-5 and V is TRBV9; D might be TRBD1 (5 bases). The CDR3 sequence is 14 residues long. Trimming cost V 4 bases and J 3 bases, with 11 bases left between them. Germline loops: CDR1 SGDLS, CDR2 YYNGEE. The CDR3 DNA reads TGTGCCAGCAGCCTTGGACATCTCAATCAGCCCCAGCATTTT. It translates to CASSLGHLNQPQHF.

This clone was detected once. The V and J genes are TRBV14 and TRBJ1-2, with a weak D call TRBD1 (6 bases). There are 21 residues in the CDR3. Per the germline V gene, CDR1 is SGHDN and CDR2 is FVKESK. Between the trimmed V and J ends, which lost 0 bases and 0 bases, there was a span of 26 bases. This chain's CDR3 is CASSQEGGTAATLVTNYGYTF. The DNA for the CDR3 is TGTGCCAGCAGCCAAGAAGGGGGAACAGCAGCAACCCTAGTTACTAACTATGGCTACACCTTC.

The rearrangement links TRBV5-6 to TRBJ2-1; TRBD2 might be the D (5 bases). The CDR3 is 15 residues long. The germline V and J ends were trimmed by 0 bases and 3 bases, with 10 bases remaining between them. Per germline, CDR1 SGHDT and CDR2 YYEEEE. The CDR3 spells CASSLGELDYNEQFF. CDR3 bases: TGTGCCAGCAGCTTGGGGGAGCTAGACTACAATGAGCAGTTCTTC.

The genes are TRBV7-9 and TRBJ2-7, with a weak D call TRBD2 (6 bases). With 2 bases removed from V and 2 bases from J, the gap between germline ends came to 13 bases. This CDR3 spans 15 amino acids. Per the germline V gene, CDR1 is SEHNR and CDR2 is FQNEAQ (reference sequence). CDR3: CASSLRGGDPYEQYF. The DNA of the CDR3 is TGTGCCAGCAGCTTAAGAGGCGGGGATCCCTACGAGCAGTACTTC.

The chain recombines TRBV12-1 with TRBJ1-2. TRBV12-1 is a recognized pseudogene. The CDR3 loop spans 13 amino acids. This CDR3 reads CASSFRGNYGYTF. The CDR3 bases are TGTGCCAGCAGCTTTCGGGGTAACTATGGCTACACCTTC.

The chain carries TRBV30 and TRBJ1-2; possibly TRBD1 for D (6 bases). The V gene lost 2 bases and the J gene lost 5 bases, with 15 bases spanning the gap. Per germline, CDR1 GTSNPN and CDR2 SVGIG (reference sequence). The length of the CDR3 is 14 residues. The DNA for the CDR3 is TGTGCCTGGAGTTTCAGGGGAGACTCGTATGGCTACACCTTC. The encoded protein is CAWSFRGDSYGYTF.

The chain carries TRBV9 and TRBJ2-7, with 7 bases lining up with TRBD1. V lost 4 bases, J lost 9 bases, and 13 bases stayed unmatched. This CDR3 region has 14 residues. Germline assignment: CDR1 SGDLS and CDR2 YYNGEE. The CDR3 nucleotides are TGTGCCAGCAGCCCTCATCCCGACAGGGTCGTGCAGTACTTC. It is translated as CASSPHPDRVVQYF.